This T cell receptor beta chain was captured in a study of blood T cell repertoires in COVID-19. Using immunoSEQ multiplex PCR, the repertoire was profiled, and TCRdb retains in-frame clones only, with some absent. The sample contains 200,000 to 250,000 clones, roughly 86% of which appear only once. CDR1 and CDR2 from the germline V gene are MGHRA and YSYEKL. This CDR3 is 15 amino acids long. The V gene lost 1 base and the J gene lost 8 bases, with 14 bases spanning the gap. Sequenced material: peripheral blood. The V gene is TRBV4-1, the J gene TRBJ1-4; weak D call: TRBD1 (6 bases). The clonotype was recovered from a woman in her sixties or seventies with active or convalescent COVID-19. The CDR3 loop is CASSQVLAGDEKLFF. The CDR3 coding sequence is TGCGCCAGCAGCCAAGTTTTGGCAGGGGACGAAAAACTGTTTTTT.